These 30 T cell receptor beta chains were all obtained from the same sample, sequenced in a study of a mutant IDH1 vaccine in newly diagnosed glioma. As to time point: week 11, during vaccination. Vaccine doses each comprised 300 ug of mutant IDH1 20-mer peptide, with topical imiquimod. Their recognized antigens are unknown. Sequenced by immunoSEQ multiplex PCR; TCRdb stores in-frame clones only, minus some. This table holds tens of thousands of clones, 70% to 80% found once. The specimen was PBMCs, collected from a glioma patient whose treatment included an IDH1 peptide vaccine. The receptors were sampled from a woman between 18 and 29 years old with glioma.

This clone was detected once. The chain uses TRBV19 and TRBJ1-5; 9 bases align to TRBD1. This CDR3 has 13 residues. Germline V gene sequence: CDR1 LNHDA, CDR2 SQIVND (reference sequence). Trimming cost V 7 bases and J 6 bases; bases outside gene matches: 4. The CDR3 DNA reads as TGTGCCAGTACTACAGGGGGCGGTCAGCCCCAGCATTTT. It codes for CASTTGGGQPQHF.

J is TRBJ1-2 and V is TRBV25-1, with D unresolved. CDR3 length: 13 residues. Germline CDR1 is MGHDK and CDR2 is SYGVNS. Trimming cost V 2 bases and J 2 bases, with 6 bases left between them. The CDR3 nucleotides read TGTGCCAGCAGTGAAGAATGGAACTATGGCTACACCTTC. Translation: CASSEEWNYGYTF.

The chain recombines TRBV5-6 with TRBJ1-4; D remains ambiguous. V gave up 0 bases and J gave up 0 bases, with 6 bases separating them. This CDR3 contains 15 residues. Germline values: CDR1 SGHDT, CDR2 YYEEEE. CDR3 nucleotides: TGTGCCAGCAGCTTGGCGCGGACAACTAATGAAAAACTGTTTTTT. Translation: CASSLARTTNEKLFF.

V is TRBV10-3 and J is TRBJ2-3; 8 positions agree with TRBD1. V gave up 10 bases and J gave up 5 bases; unmatched junction bases: 11. The length of the CDR3 is 14 residues. CDR1 and CDR2 (germline): ENHRY, SYGVKD. In DNA form, the CDR3 reads TGTGCCACCCGGGGACAGGACCTAGGAGATACGCAGTATTTT. Amino acid sequence: CATRGQDLGDTQYF.

The chain links TRBV4-1 to TRBJ2-2; 7 positions agree with TRBD1. J gave up 7 bases and V 1 base, and 6 bases lay outside the gene matches. The CDR3 contains 15 residues. Germline CDR1 and CDR2: MGHRA and YSYEKL. The CDR3 spells CASSQGQGQRGELFF. In nucleotides, the CDR3 is TGCGCCAGCAGCCAAGGACAGGGCCAACGCGGGGAGCTGTTTTTT.

The chain employs TRBV2 and TRBJ1-5; 7 positions agree with TRBD1. The CDR3 sequence is 15 residues long. CDR1 is SNHLY, CDR2 FYNNEI, per germline. Trimming removed 6 bases from V and 0 bases from J; junction bases left unmatched: 5. This chain's CDR3 is CASRQGDYSNQPQHF. CDR3 sequence (DNA): TGTGCCAGCAGGCAGGGGGATTATAGCAATCAGCCCCAGCATTTT. Variable domain in full (rest from reference TRBV2 and TRBJ1-5): EPEVTQTPSHQVTQMGQEVILRCVPISNHLYFYWYRQILGQKVEFLVSFYNNEISEKSEIFDDQFSVERPDGSNFTLKIRSTKLEDSAMYFCASRQGDYSNQPQHFGDGTRLSIL.

V gene TRBV25-1 combines with J gene TRBJ1-2, with D unresolved. V was shortened by 1 base and J by 5 bases, with 2 bases between the two germline ends. Germline lookup yields CDR1 MGHDK and CDR2 SYGVNS. The CDR3 contains 11 residues. The CDR3 region has the DNA TGTGCCAGCAGTGAATTATATGGCTACACCTTC. Its protein is CASSELYGYTF.

The chain recombines TRBV15 with TRBJ1-1; unclear D gene. The CDR3 runs 14 residues. Deletions cut 0 bases from V and 8 bases from J, with 13 bases between. The germline V gene has CDR1 LNHNV and CDR2 YYDKDF (reference sequence). The CDR3 bases are TGTGCCACCAGCAGAGATGGTTCGAGGGAAGAAGCTTTCTTT. Translation: CATSRDGSREEAFF.

The J gene is TRBJ2-2, the V gene TRBV2, with D tentatively TRBD1 or TRBD2 (6 bases each). Germline CDR1 reads SNHLY; CDR2 reads FYNNEI. This CDR3 has 13 residues. V shed 9 bases and J shed 2 bases, with 10 bases lying between them. The CDR3 DNA reads as TGTGCCAGGAAGGGGGGCAACACCGGGGAGCTGTTTTTT. It encodes CARKGGNTGELFF.

This clone showed up just a few times. CDR3 DNA sequence: TGCGCCAGCAGCCAAGAGACCCGAATGGAGCCCCAGCATTTT. Encoded protein: CASSQETRMEPQHF. This chain joins TRBV4-1 and TRBJ1-5, with unresolved D. Germline assignment: CDR1 MGHRA and CDR2 YSYEKL. The V gene lost 0 bases and the J gene lost 8 bases, with 11 bases spanning the gap. The CDR3 has 14 residues.

J is TRBJ2-3 and V is TRBV6-6; 9 bases agree with TRBD2. Trimming took 7 bases from V and 4 from J; bases not matched to a gene: 12. CDR3 length: 16 residues. Looked up from germline, CDR1 is MNHNY and CDR2 is SVGAGI (reference sequence). In DNA form, the CDR3 reads TGTGCCAGCAATAGGGGAGCGGGGGGTTCACCAGATACGCAGTATTTT. It specifies CASNRGAGGSPDTQYF.

This chain uses TRBV5-1 with TRBJ2-5; D possibly uses TRBD1 or TRBD2 (6 bases each). Trimming pared 0 bases from V and 2 bases from J, leaving 11 bases between. The CDR3 covers 15 residues. Germline assignment: CDR1 SGHRS and CDR2 YFSETQ. CDR3 nucleotide sequence: TGCGCCAGCAGCTTGGCCGGGGGACATCAAGAGACCCAGTACTTC. It specifies CASSLAGGHQETQYF.

The chain uses TRBV30 and TRBJ2-7; the D gene is possibly TRBD2 (5 bases). V was trimmed by 4 bases and J by 2 bases, leaving 15 bases between them. The CDR3 covers 14 residues. Germline V gives CDR1 GTSNPN, CDR2 SVGIG (reference sequence). In nucleotides, the CDR3 is TGTGCCTGGACCCCGGGGTCAGGTCCCTACGAGCAGTACTTC. Amino acid sequence: CAWTPGSGPYEQYF.

The genes are TRBV9 and TRBJ2-2, with D hard to call. Germline V gene lookup returns CDR1 SGDLS and CDR2 YYNGEE. The V end was cut by 4 bases, the J end by 1 base, with 14 bases between. The CDR3 length is 16 residues. The CDR3 loop is CASSPRPLENTGELFF. CDR3 nucleotide sequence: TGTGCCAGCAGCCCTAGACCACTCGAGAACACCGGGGAGCTGTTTTTT.

In its sample, this clone was seen once. The chain links TRBV6-5 to TRBJ2-7; no reliable D call. The germline gives CDR1 MNHEY, CDR2 SVGAGI. V lost 7 bases to trimming and J lost 3 bases, with 7 bases between them. The CDR3 sequence is 11 residues long. CDR3 in DNA: TGTGCCAGCAAAAGAGACTACGAGCAGTACTTC. Protein product: CASKRDYEQYF.

The chain couples TRBV15 to TRBJ1-5, with 9 bases lining up with TRBD1. With 0 bases clipped from V and 6 bases from J, the junction kept 3 bases outside the gene matches. There are 15 residues in the CDR3. Germline CDR1 LNHNV, CDR2 YYDKDF (reference sequence). The CDR3 protein is CATSRDGTGSQPQHF. In DNA form, the CDR3 reads TGTGCCACCAGCAGAGACGGGACAGGGAGTCAGCCCCAGCATTTT.

The chain employs TRBV2 and TRBJ1-2, with D unresolved. The length of the CDR3 is 10 residues. Looked up from germline, CDR1 is SNHLY and CDR2 is FYNNEI. Trimming stripped 6 bases from V and 6 bases from J, with 5 bases between. In DNA form, the CDR3 reads TGTGCCAGCAGGAGGGATGGCTACACCTTC. Encoded protein: CASRRDGYTF.

The chain uses TRBV5-1 and TRBJ2-7, with D possibly matching TRBD2 (6 bases). V lost 0 bases, J lost 3 bases, and 19 bases lay in between. This CDR3 comprises 17 residues. The V gene's germline CDR1 is SGHRS and CDR2 YFSETQ. The CDR3 DNA sequence: TGCGCCAGCAGCTTGGCGGGGACTTTAGCTATCCGCTACGAGCAGTACTTC. Protein product: CASSLAGTLAIRYEQYF.

A few counts support this clone. The chain uses TRBV4-1 and TRBJ1-5; D is unresolved. The length of the CDR3 is 14 residues. V was pared by 1 base and J by 6 bases, with 10 bases between. Germline V gene sequence: CDR1 MGHRA, CDR2 YSYEKL. The CDR3 nucleotides read TGCGCCAGCAGCCAAGCTGGCGGGCGTCAGCCCCAGCATTTT. It yields the protein CASSQAGGRQPQHF.

In this sample, this clone turned up once. The chain is built from TRBV5-6 and TRBJ2-6, with D tentatively TRBD1 (6 bases). The CDR3 contains 18 residues. Germline V lookup: CDR1 SGHDT, CDR2 YYEEEE. V was pared by 0 bases and J by 0 bases, with 13 bases between. This CDR3 reads CASSLGTALSSGANVLTF. Written as DNA, the CDR3 is TGTGCCAGCAGCTTGGGGACAGCCCTCAGCTCTGGGGCCAACGTCCTGACTTTC.

The V gene is TRBV6-5, the J gene TRBJ1-2; D remains ambiguous. The CDR3 sequence is 16 residues long. Trimming cost V 0 bases and J 4 bases, with 15 bases left between them. Germline loops: CDR1 MNHEY, CDR2 SVGAGI. The CDR3 is CASSYSRSTSSYGYTF. DNA of the CDR3: TGTGCCAGCAGTTACTCTCGATCGACATCGTCCTATGGCTACACCTTC.

This sequence joins TRBV9 and TRBJ2-1; D might be TRBD1 (6 bases). Germline CDR1 is SGDLS and CDR2 is YYNGEE. The CDR3 has 17 amino acids. Trimming stripped 0 bases from V and 0 bases from J, with 13 bases between. The CDR3 loop reads CASSVEGWGHSYNEQFF. Here the CDR3 DNA reads TGTGCCAGCAGCGTAGAGGGGTGGGGGCACTCCTACAATGAGCAGTTCTTC.

The V and J genes are TRBV4-1 and TRBJ2-1, with 14 bases lining up with TRBD2. V shed 4 bases, J shed 7 bases, and the junction held 9 bases outside the gene matches. This CDR3 contains 17 residues. CDR1 and CDR2 from the germline V gene are MGHRA and YSYEKL. The chain's CDR3 is CASSRSGTSGSVNEQFF. The CDR3 nucleotides are TGCGCCAGCAGCCGATCCGGGACTAGCGGGAGCGTGAATGAGCAGTTCTTC.

This chain joins TRBV13 and TRBJ2-1; weak D call: TRBD1 (11 bases). The germline V gene has CDR1 PRHDT and CDR2 FYEKMQ (reference sequence). V was clipped by 1 base and J by 0 bases, with 25 bases between them. The CDR3 is 21 residues long. CDR3 sequence reads: CASSLESGGDRGFYSYNEQFF. The CDR3 nucleotides read TGTGCCAGCAGCTTAGAGAGCGGGGGGGACAGGGGGTTTTACTCCTACAATGAGCAGTTCTTC.

This clone was detected a few times. The chain recombines TRBV5-6 with TRBJ2-2, with 10 bases fitting TRBD2. Trimming took 3 bases from V and 0 from J; bases not matched to a gene: 2. CDR1 is SGHDT, CDR2 YYEEEE, per germline. The CDR3 extends over 16 amino acids. The CDR3 reads CASSSSGGANTGELFF. The CDR3, as DNA: TGTGCCAGCAGCTCAAGCGGGGGGGCGAACACCGGGGAGCTGTTTTTT.

The chain has TRBV7-3 and TRBJ2-3; 10 nucleotides agree with TRBD2. V was pared by 4 bases and J by 6 bases, with 4 bases of the junction left unmatched. The germline CDR1 and CDR2 sequences are SGHTA and FQGTGA. The CDR3 is 14 amino acids. The CDR3 sequence is CASSSSGRLDTQYF. As DNA, the CDR3 is TGTGCCAGCAGCTCTAGCGGGAGACTGGATACGCAGTATTTT.

The chain couples TRBV11-3 to TRBJ1-1; D possibly corresponds to TRBD1 (6 bases). The CDR3 covers 14 residues. Germline loops: CDR1 SGHNT, CDR2 YENEEA. With 6 bases removed from V and 1 base from J, the gap between germline ends came to 12 bases. The CDR3 sequence is CASSLGQQNTEAFF. The DNA for the CDR3 is TGTGCCAGCAGTCTCGGACAGCAGAACACTGAAGCTTTCTTT.

The genes are TRBV14 and TRBJ2-3; D ambiguous. Trimming left V 4 bases short and J 2 bases short, with 7 bases between. Germline CDR1 SGHDN, CDR2 FVKESK. CDR3 length equals 13 residues. The CDR3 sequence: CASSPWDTDTQYF. DNA for the CDR3: TGTGCCAGCAGCCCCTGGGACACAGATACGCAGTATTTT.

This clone was observed a handful of times. This rearrangement joins TRBV5-1 to TRBJ1-2; D perhaps matches TRBD1 (5 bases). There are 15 residues in the CDR3. Germline values: CDR1 SGHRS, CDR2 YFSETQ. V lost 1 base and J lost 3, with 13 bases in between. The CDR3 DNA reads as TGCGCCAGCAGCTTGCCCACCGCCAGGGACTATGGCTACACCTTC. This gives the protein CASSLPTARDYGYTF.

The genes are TRBV5-1 and TRBJ2-7; 7 bases fit TRBD1. The V gene's germline CDR1 is SGHRS and CDR2 YFSETQ. The CDR3 spans 15 residues. V trimming: 4 bases; J trimming: 0 bases; junction bases outside the gene matches: 7. The CDR3 bases are TGCGCCAGCAGCCTGACAGGGACCGACTCCTACGAGCAGTACTTC. Translated, it gives CASSLTGTDSYEQYF.